The rows below give T cell receptor beta chains drawn from one sample of a study of T cells expressing NK-cell markers. TCRdb re-called the 5' RACE reads and gives one entry per CDR3 protein, without DNA. This repertoire comprises over 350,000 distinct CDR3 sequences; its ten largest clones make up over 8.5%. Sequenced input: blood T cells: a sorted CD56 or NKG2C T cell subset, CD4+ or CD8+ T cells, or bulk PBMC T cells (not recorded which). These receptors were obtained from a woman aged 45-65 years in good health. Each CDR3 is given with its conserved first and last residue.

cdr3_length: 15; v_call: TRBV24-1; j_call: TRBJ1-1; cdr3_aa: CATTARSSRGTEAFF
cdr3_length: 16; v_call: TRBV6-5; j_call: TRBJ2-5; cdr3_aa: CASKSRLAGSSETQYF
cdr3_length: 11; v_call: TRBV29-1; j_call: TRBJ1-2; cdr3_aa: CSARGGYGYTF
cdr3_length: 17; v_call: TRBV18; j_call: TRBJ2-3; cdr3_aa: CASSPPRGGFGTDTQYF
cdr3_length: 15; v_call: TRBV6-5; j_call: TRBJ1-6; cdr3_aa: CASSYSISYNSPLHF
cdr3_length: 15; v_call: TRBV28; j_call: TRBJ2-3; cdr3_aa: CASSTQRERTDTQYF
cdr3_length: 17; v_call: TRBV9; j_call: TRBJ2-2; cdr3_aa: CASSSESLAENTGELFF
cdr3_length: 19; v_call: TRBV11-3; j_call: TRBJ2-1; cdr3_aa: CASSFARAASGRDGNEQFF
cdr3_length: 12; v_call: TRBV21-1; j_call: TRBJ1-1; cdr3_aa: CASSKDNREAFF
cdr3_length: 13; v_call: TRBV10-2; j_call: TRBJ1-3; cdr3_aa: CASTITSGNTIYF
cdr3_length: 15; v_call: TRBV7-2; j_call: TRBJ1-3; cdr3_aa: CASTDRGLKTDTIYF
cdr3_length: 15; v_call: TRBV12-3/TRBV12-4; j_call: TRBJ2-2; cdr3_aa: CASSPLGPNTGELFF
cdr3_length: 16; v_call: TRBV27; j_call: TRBJ1-1; cdr3_aa: CASSSNQPLMNTEAFF
cdr3_length: 13; v_call: TRBV30; j_call: TRBJ2-5; cdr3_aa: CAWSGADQETQYF
cdr3_length: 15; v_call: TRBV24-1; j_call: TRBJ2-4; cdr3_aa: CATSDPTGGENIQYF
cdr3_length: 13; v_call: TRBV5-1; j_call: TRBJ1-1; cdr3_aa: CASKGTGNTEAFF
cdr3_length: 12; v_call: TRBV2; j_call: TRBJ2-3; cdr3_aa: CASRDRVDTQYF
cdr3_length: 16; v_call: TRBV21-1; j_call: TRBJ2-1; cdr3_aa: CASSVPSMDRGHEQFF